These 16 T cell receptor beta chains were all obtained from the same sample, sequenced in a study of human T cells and chemical hapten exposure. Documented time point: patch test 3, about 24 weeks after DPC sensitization. Treatment of the sample: therapeutic diphenylcyclopropenone sensitization with weekly scalp DPC. A single record per CDR3 protein comes from TCRdb applying MiXCR to the RACE reads. Among 130,000 or so distinct CDR3 sequences listed, approximately 10% were seen once. The sample in question was whole blood, obtained in connection with sensitization to the hapten diphenylcyclopropenone (DPC). The receptor source for this set is a woman aged 45-59 years with alopecia areata. Some clones in this sample may be carry-over from other donors' samples.

This clonotype was found a few times. The gene calls are TRBV24-1 and TRBJ2-1, with a possible D match to TRBD1 (5 bases). Between the trimmed V and J ends, which lost 1 base and 4 bases, there was a span of 10 bases. The CDR3 length is 15 residues. From germline, CDR1 is KGHDR and CDR2 SFDVKD. The CDR3 is CATSDLQGAYNEQFF. CDR3 nucleotides: TGTGCCACCAGTGATTTACAAGGGGCGTACAATGAGCAGTTCTTC.

On this clonotype: An end of the junction differs from the germline gene, which may be a read error. The chain has TRBV2 and TRBJ2-3; D is unclear. The CDR3 has 11 residues. Per the germline V gene, CDR1 is SNHLY and CDR2 is FYNNEI. CDR3 nucleotide sequence: TGTGCCAGCAGTGAAGCCGGACCTCCTTTTTTT. This translates into CASSEAGPPFF.

This chain connects TRBV6-2 or TRBV6-3 to TRBJ1-2, with D uncertain. The V end lost 2 bases, the J end lost 2 bases, and 9 bases lay between the germline ends. The CDR3 length is 14 residues. Per the germline V gene, CDR1 is MNHEY and CDR2 is SVGEGT. In DNA, the CDR3 is TGTGCCAGCAGTTACGCCGGAGACAACTATGGCTACACCTTC. Protein product: CASSYAGDNYGYTF.

V and J are TRBV20-1 and TRBJ2-3, with 7 positions matching TRBD2. Trimming removed 1 base from V and 5 bases from J; junction bases left unmatched: 3. This CDR3 is 13 amino acids long. In germline, CDR1 is DFQATT, CDR2 SNEGSKA (reference sequence). CDR3 bases: TGCAGTGCTAGAGGGGGGGGTGGAGATACGCAGTATTTT. The encoded protein is CSARGGGGDTQYF.

In this sample, this clonotype turned up a few times. The CDR3 DNA reads TGTGCCAGCTCACGACAGGCCCTGGACACTGAAGCTTTCTTT. The encoded protein is CASSRQALDTEAFF. The chain recombines TRBV18 with TRBJ1-1; D might be TRBD1 (6 bases). This CDR3 has 14 amino acids. Germline V gene data show CDR1 as KGHSH and CDR2 as LQKENI. Trimming removed 4 bases at V and 3 bases at J, with 12 bases between.

This clonotype appeared a few times. J is TRBJ1-1 and V is TRBV5-6; possibly TRBD1 for D (5 bases). Trimming removed 5 bases from V and 4 bases from J, with 15 bases in between. In germline, CDR1 is SGHDT, CDR2 YYEEEE. The CDR3 is 14 amino acids. This chain's CDR3 is CASSWGSEGTEAFF. The CDR3, as DNA: TGTGCCAGCAGTTGGGGGTCAGAGGGCACTGAAGCTTTCTTT.

This clonotype turned up a few times. The rearrangement links TRBV6-5 to TRBJ1-1, with D perhaps matching TRBD1 (5 bases). CDR1 is MNHEY, CDR2 SVGAGI, per germline. The CDR3 loop spans 13 amino acids. V lost 7 bases, J lost 0 bases, and 9 bases lay in between. CDR3 nucleotides: TGTGCCAGCACCCTACAGGTGAACACTGAAGCTTTCTTT. Encoded protein: CASTLQVNTEAFF.

The J gene is TRBJ2-3, the V gene TRBV12-3 or TRBV12-4; D not resolved. The CDR3 loop spans 12 amino acids. V gave up 6 bases and J gave up 5 bases, with 9 bases separating them. CDR3 DNA: TGTGCCAGCAGCCTATCCTTAGATACGCAGTATTTT. Amino acids: CASSLSLDTQYF.

In its sample, this clonotype was seen a few times. The V and J genes are TRBV27 and TRBJ1-1; tentatively, D is TRBD1 (5 bases). CDR3 length equals 13 residues. V lost 5 bases and J lost 5, with 12 bases in between. From germline, CDR1 is MNHEY and CDR2 SMNVEV (reference sequence). This CDR3 is CASSPGTMTEAFF. The CDR3 DNA sequence: TGTGCCAGCAGTCCGGGGACCATGACTGAAGCTTTCTTT.

J is TRBJ1-3 and V is TRBV7-2; 7 bases fit TRBD1. The V segment lost 3 bases and the J segment 2 bases; nucleotides outside the gene matches: 7. This CDR3 spans 16 amino acids. The germline gives CDR1 SGHTA, CDR2 FQGNSA. The CDR3 loop reads CASSLRGGYTGNTIYF. CDR3 in DNA: TGTGCCAGCAGCTTGAGAGGGGGCTACACTGGAAACACCATATATTTT. The full variable domain, rest sourced from reference TRBV7-2 and TRBJ1-3, is GAGVSQSPSNKVTEKGKDVELRCDPISGHTALYWYRQSLGQGLEFLIYFQGNSAPDKSGLPSDRFSAERTGGSVSTLTIQRTQQEDSAVYLCASSLRGGYTGNTIYFGEGSWLTVV.

The chain links TRBV28 to TRBJ1-1; D uncertain. Trimming shortened V by 5 bases and J by 1 base, and 11 bases separated the two germline ends. Germline V CDR1 and CDR2: MDHEN, SYDVKM. The CDR3 totals 14 residues. CDR3 nucleotides: TGTGCCAGCAGTCCAACAAGGAGGAACACTGAAGCTTTCTTT. It yields the protein CASSPTRRNTEAFF.

This clonotype occurred many times. The V gene is TRBV12-5, the J gene TRBJ2-7; no reliable D call. Trimming pared 6 bases from V and 3 bases from J, leaving 6 bases between. In germline, CDR1 is LGHNT, CDR2 FRNRAP. CDR3 length: 11 residues. The CDR3 protein is CASGLNYEQYF. The DNA of the CDR3 is TGTGCTAGTGGCCTAAACTACGAGCAGTACTTC. Full variable domain (rest looked up from reference TRBV12-5 and TRBJ2-7): DARVTQTPRHKVTEMGQEVTMRCQPILGHNTVFWYRQTMMQGLELLAYFRNRAPLDDSGMPKDRFSAEMPDATLATLKIQPSEPRDSAVYFCASGLNYEQYFGPGTRLTVT.

This clonotype was observed a handful of times. The chain combines TRBV30 with TRBJ2-7; 8 nucleotides match TRBD2. Germline V lookup: CDR1 GTSNPN, CDR2 SVGIG (reference sequence). With V trimmed by 5 bases and J by 11 bases, 8 bases remained unmatched. The CDR3 totals 11 residues. The CDR3 loop is CAWGRGDYKYF. DNA of the CDR3: TGTGCCTGGGGGCGGGGGGACTACAAGTACTTC.

To note about this clonotype: A much larger clone differs by one base, so this may be a read error. The V gene is TRBV14, the J gene TRBJ2-7; the match to TRBD2 covers 10 bases. The CDR3 loop spans 15 amino acids. CDR1 and CDR2 (germline): SGHDN, FVKESK. J lost 8 bases, V lost 4 bases, and 11 bases had no gene match. DNA for the CDR3: TGTGCCAGCAGCCCCCTCCGGGGGACTAGCGTGCAGCAGTACTTC. It yields the protein CASSPLRGTSVQQYF. The variable domain in full, completed from reference TRBV14 and TRBJ2-7, reads EAGVTQFPSHSVIEKGQTVTLRCDPISGHDNLYWYRRVMGKEIKFLLHFVKESKQDESGMPNNRFLAERTGGTYSTLKVQPAELEDSGVYFCASSPLRGTSVQQYFGPGTRLTVT.

V gene TRBV5-1 combines with J gene TRBJ2-5, with a weak D call TRBD1 (5 bases). CDR3 length: 13 amino acids. Looked up from germline, CDR1 is SGHRS and CDR2 is YFSETQ. Trimming left V 3 bases short and J 4 bases short, with 10 bases between. The CDR3 is CASSSRGAETQYF. In DNA, the CDR3 is TGCGCCAGCAGCTCTCGTGGGGCAGAGACCCAGTACTTC.

The gene calls are TRBV4-3 and TRBJ2-2; 8 bases are a match to TRBD1. Germline V CDR1 and CDR2: LGHNA, YSLEER. The CDR3 sequence is 16 residues long. V lost 0 bases and J lost 7; bases outside the gene matches: 7. The CDR3 loop reads CASSQEGQGAGGELFF. In DNA form, the CDR3 reads TGCGCCAGCAGCCAAGAGGGGCAGGGGGCAGGCGGGGAGCTGTTTTTT.